One and the same sample provided the 22 T cell receptor beta chains below, sequenced in a study of STAT5B mutations in CD4+ large granular lymphocyte leukemia. Clones were read by immunoSEQ multiplex PCR, and TCRdb kept only the in-frame ones, dropping some. The sample lists some 51,000 clones; more than 65% were seen once. Sequenced input: CD4+ T cells from blood buffy coats. The receptors were gathered from a human donor in good health.

This clone has a single count. The chain links TRBV5-1 to TRBJ1-1; TRBD1 might be the D (6 bases). V was clipped by 5 bases and J by 4 bases, with 15 bases between them. Germline loops: CDR1 SGHRS, CDR2 YFSETQ. The CDR3 covers 14 residues. The CDR3 coding sequence is TGCGCCAGCAGAACTCAGGGGCAGCGCACTGAAGCTTTCTTT. This translates into CASRTQGQRTEAFF. Full variable domain (rest looked up from reference TRBV5-1 and TRBJ1-1): KAGVTQTPRYLIKTRGQQVTLSCSPISGHRSVSWYQQTPGQGLQFLFEYFSETQRNKGNFPGRFSGRQFSNSRSEMNVSTLELGDSALYLCASRTQGQRTEAFFGQGTRLTVV.

The chain carries TRBV7-6 and TRBJ2-7; 11 bases align to TRBD2. V shed 5 bases, J shed 3 bases, and the junction held 6 bases outside the gene matches. Per the germline V gene, CDR1 is SGHVS and CDR2 is FNYEAQ. The CDR3 runs to 15 residues. CDR3 bases: TGTGCCAGCAGCATTACTAGCGGGAGTAGCTACGAGCAGTACTTC. Amino acids: CASSITSGSSYEQYF.

The chain uses TRBV29-1 and TRBJ2-7; D possibly matches TRBD1 or TRBD2 (8 bases each). Trimming took 5 bases from V and 3 from J, leaving 26 bases between them. Germline loops: CDR1 SQVTM, CDR2 ANQGSEA. The CDR3 consists of 17 residues. CDR3 loop: CSVSGGSDRVQLYEQYF. The CDR3, as DNA: TGCAGCGTTTCGGGGGGGTCGGACAGGGTACAACTCTACGAGCAGTACTTC.

This clone appeared a single time. The chain joins TRBV7-6 to TRBJ1-3; D gene unclear. CDR3 length: 15 amino acids. Germline-derived CDR1 and CDR2 are SGHVS and FNYEAQ. The ends were cut back, 5 bases at V and 0 bases at J, with 11 bases in the middle. The chain's CDR3 is CASSLSRNSGNTIYF. CDR3 DNA sequence: TGTGCCAGCAGCCTGAGCAGGAACTCTGGAAACACCATATATTTT.

The chain combines TRBV6-5 with TRBJ1-2; tentative D call: TRBD1 (5 bases). Germline lookup yields CDR1 MNHEY and CDR2 SVGAGI. The CDR3 has 14 residues. V was clipped by 4 bases and J by 3 bases, with 12 bases between them. The CDR3 nucleotides read TGTGCCAGCAGTTTCGGAGGGGCGGACTATGGCTACACCTTC. Protein sequence: CASSFGGADYGYTF.

V gene TRBV11-2 combines with J gene TRBJ2-2, with 9 nucleotides matching TRBD2. This CDR3 region has 18 residues. Trimming cost V 5 bases and J 2 bases; bases outside gene matches: 12. Per germline, CDR1 SGHAT and CDR2 FQNNGV. The CDR3 spells CASSPRQLAGRNTGELFF. The CDR3 DNA sequence: TGTGCCAGCAGCCCCCGGCAGCTAGCGGGGCGAAACACCGGGGAGCTGTTTTTT.

The V and J genes are TRBV2 and TRBJ1-6; 8 bases align to TRBD1. The junction had 9 bases not matched to a gene; V was cut back by 7 bases and J by 7 bases. The CDR3 spans 15 residues. CDR1 and CDR2 (germline): SNHLY, FYNNEI. The CDR3 DNA follows: TGTGCCAGCACCCCGACAGGGGCCCCCAATTCACCCCTCCACTTT. Encoded protein: CASTPTGAPNSPLHF. The full variable domain, in which reference TRBV2 and TRBJ1-6 provide the parts outside the CDR3, is EPEVTQTPSHQVTQMGQEVILRCVPISNHLYFYWYRQILGQKVEFLVSFYNNEISEKSEIFDDQFSVERPDGSNFTLKIRSTKLEDSAMYFCASTPTGAPNSPLHFGNGTRLTVT.

This sequence joins TRBV21-1 and TRBJ1-2. TRBV21-1 is a documented pseudogene. The CDR3 extends over 13 amino acids. CDR3 sequence: CASSNPPPGDYTF. The DNA for the CDR3 is TGTGCCAGCAGCAATCCGCCCCCAGGAGACTACACCTTC.

The chain couples TRBV5-1 to TRBJ2-2; 8 bases fit TRBD1. The trim removed 4 bases at V and 0 bases at J, leaving 5 bases unmatched. The CDR3 sequence is 16 residues long. Looked up from germline, CDR1 is SGHRS and CDR2 is YFSETQ. The CDR3 sequence: CASSLTTGANTGELFF. CDR3 nucleotide sequence: TGCGCCAGCAGCCTAACGACAGGGGCGAACACCGGGGAGCTGTTTTTT.

This clone has only one observation. The genes are TRBV5-1 and TRBJ2-5; 8 bases agree with TRBD1. With V trimmed by 0 bases and J by 3 bases, 4 bases remained unmatched. The length of the CDR3 is 15 residues. Germline V CDR1 and CDR2: SGHRS, YFSETQ. The CDR3 is CASSLALDREETQYF. The DNA of the CDR3 is TGCGCCAGCAGCTTGGCCCTGGACAGGGAAGAGACCCAGTACTTC. The whole variable domain, remainder taken from reference TRBV5-1 and TRBJ2-5, is KAGVTQTPRYLIKTRGQQVTLSCSPISGHRSVSWYQQTPGQGLQFLFEYFSETQRNKGNFPGRFSGRQFSNSRSEMNVSTLELGDSALYLCASSLALDREETQYFGPGTRLLVL.

The chain employs TRBV28 and TRBJ2-7; TRBD1 matches 8 bases. With 10 bases clipped from V and 6 bases from J, the junction kept 11 bases outside the gene matches. The CDR3 sequence is 13 residues long. The germline V gene encodes CDR1 MDHEN and CDR2 SYDVKM. The CDR3: CATSGGYDGEQYF. The CDR3 DNA is TGTGCCACCTCAGGGGGCTATGATGGCGAGCAGTACTTC.

J is TRBJ2-7 and V is TRBV10-3, with TRBD2 identical over 8 bases. The trim removed 6 bases at V and 0 bases at J, leaving 7 bases unmatched. The CDR3 length is 15 residues. Germline CDR1 and CDR2: ENHRY and SYGVKD. Written as DNA, the CDR3 is TGTGCCATCAGCAGTAGCGGGGTGAGCTCCTACGAGCAGTACTTC. Residues: CAISSSGVSSYEQYF.

The chain has TRBV19 and TRBJ1-2; 9 bases agree with TRBD1. Germline V gene data show CDR1 as LNHDA and CDR2 as SQIVND (reference sequence). The length of the CDR3 is 14 residues. Trimming took 7 bases from V and 8 from J; bases not matched to a gene: 11. The CDR3 protein is CASINTGGAGGYTF. CDR3 DNA sequence: TGTGCCAGTATAAATACAGGGGGCGCGGGAGGCTACACCTTC.

The sample holds one count of this clone. This rearrangement joins TRBV19 to TRBJ2-7; D is unresolved. V lost 0 bases, J lost 1 base, and 7 bases lay in between. From germline, CDR1 is LNHDA and CDR2 SQIVND (reference sequence). This CDR3 has 14 residues. The CDR3 nucleotides read TGTGCCAGTAGTATAGACAGTTATTCCTACGAGCAGTACTTC. Its translation is CASSIDSYSYEQYF.

The J gene is TRBJ2-7, the V gene TRBV30, with 14 bases fitting TRBD2. Germline trimming cut 4 bases from V and 6 bases from J; bases unmatched to any gene: 17. CDR1 is GTSNPN, CDR2 SVGIG, per germline (reference sequence). The CDR3 runs 18 residues. For the CDR3, the DNA is TGTGCCTGGATCCTAACATCCGGGACTAGCGGGAGTATACGCGAGCAGTACTTC. Translated: CAWILTSGTSGSIREQYF.

V is TRBV5-4 and J is TRBJ2-7, with D perhaps assigned TRBD1 or TRBD2 (5 bases each). CDR1 is SGHNT, CDR2 YYREEE, per germline (reference sequence). The V gene lost 4 bases and the J gene lost 3 bases, with 14 bases spanning the gap. The CDR3 is made up of 14 amino acids. DNA of the CDR3: TGTGCCAGCAGCCCGGGGACGGCGGGCTACGAGCAGTACTTC. Amino acid sequence: CASSPGTAGYEQYF.

The genes are TRBV28 and TRBJ2-5, with D possibly being TRBD2 (5 bases). This CDR3 spans 14 amino acids. Between the trimmed V and J ends, which lost 6 bases and 7 bases, there was a span of 18 bases. Germline V gene lookup returns CDR1 MDHEN and CDR2 SYDVKM. The CDR3 sequence is CASSLAGSLGTQYF. In nucleotides, the CDR3 is TGTGCCAGCAGCCTAGCTGGCAGTCTTGGGACCCAGTACTTC.

This chain connects TRBV2 to TRBJ1-5, with D possibly matching TRBD1 (5 bases). Trimming took 1 base from V and 6 from J, leaving 13 bases between them. The CDR3 is 15 residues long. Germline V lookup: CDR1 SNHLY, CDR2 FYNNEI. The CDR3: CASSEGPLGGQPQHF. Written as DNA, the CDR3 is TGTGCCAGCAGTGAAGGTCCCCTTGGGGGTCAGCCCCAGCATTTT.

The chain is built from TRBV10-3 and TRBJ1-5, with 8 positions matching TRBD1. The germline V gene has CDR1 ENHRY and CDR2 SYGVKD. CDR3 length equals 17 residues. J lost 2 bases, V lost 2 bases, and 8 bases had no gene match. The CDR3 DNA follows: TGTGCCATCAGTGAGAGTCAGGGGGCGAGAGGCAATCAGCCCCAGCATTTT. Encoded protein: CAISESQGARGNQPQHF.

The chain joins TRBV5-1 to TRBJ1-3; no reliable D call. From germline, CDR1 is SGHRS and CDR2 YFSETQ. The V end was cut by 0 bases, the J end by 0 bases, with 7 bases between. There are 15 residues in the CDR3. CDR3 region: CASSLGPDSGNTIYF. CDR3 bases: TGCGCCAGCAGCTTGGGTCCGGACTCTGGAAACACCATATATTTT.

The rearrangement links TRBV4-1 to TRBJ1-6, with a weak D call TRBD1 (6 bases). Trimming removed 2 bases from V and 0 bases from J, with 11 bases in between. The germline CDR1 and CDR2 sequences are MGHRA and YSYEKL. CDR3 length equals 17 residues. The CDR3 here is CASSQSGASSYNSPLHF. In DNA form, the CDR3 reads TGCGCCAGCAGCCAATCAGGGGCGAGCTCCTATAATTCACCCCTCCACTTT.

J is TRBJ2-5 and V is TRBV19; TRBD2 agrees at 10 bases. After removal of 5 bases from V and 4 bases from J, the junction contained 1 base not matched to a gene. Germline values: CDR1 LNHDA, CDR2 SQIVND (reference sequence). The CDR3 totals 13 residues. The CDR3: CASSRTSGETQYF. The CDR3 DNA reads as TGTGCCAGTAGTCGGACTAGCGGAGAGACCCAGTACTTC.